This paragraph covers one T cell receptor (beta chain) sequence. The antigen is not known. PCR was performed using 60 Vbeta and 13 Jbeta primers. TCRdb's copy holds only in-frame clones and misses some; the assay was immunoSEQ multiplex PCR. The table includes tens of thousands of clones, under 80% detected once. There are 13 residues in the CDR3. From germline, CDR1 is MNHEY and CDR2 SMNVEV (reference sequence). V was trimmed by 2 bases and J by 7 bases, leaving 11 bases between them. This sample stems from a study of cytomegalovirus exposure and HLA in healthy donors. About the study: Within the Caucasian-associated ancestry cluster were roughly 82% of the approximately 400 genotyped donors.

Study results and caveats: Earlier analysis yielded a pattern in which most TCR beta V segments were productive about 87% or about 30% of the time. Generally TCR sequences proved uncommon, though certain public TCRs appeared in numerous donors.

The sample was PBMCs. The receptor was isolated from a woman aged 25-40 years in good health and CMV-seronegative. This chain connects TRBV27 to TRBJ2-5; D not resolved. The DNA for the CDR3 is TGTGCCAGCAGTTTACCCGGAGTAGGGACCCAGTACTTC. Translating gives CASSLPGVGTQYF.